The subject of this entry is one T cell receptor beta chain. No antigen is known for it. Libraries were prepared by immunoSEQ multiplex PCR; TCRdb keeps only in-frame clonotypes and omits some of them. The profile shows about 160,000 clones, under 90% of them singletons. This entry is derived from a study of cytotoxic CD8 clonotypes in ibrutinib-treated CLL. Whole-study context: Among responders, roughly 24 were partial and 2 complete; after median approximately 70 months, roughly 14 stayed remitted and approximately 12 progressed. Points from the study as a whole: Patients showed higher baseline clonality than age-matched healthy donors, and it tracked circulating CD8+ T-cell counts. Treatment saw public clonotypes, which were uncommon, either contract or stay stable.

This receptor was taken from a human donor with chronic lymphocytic leukemia. Sequencing was performed on PBMCs, taken after 24 months of ibrutinib treatment.

The CDR3 is CASSGNSENEKLFF. The CDR3 coding sequence is TGCGCCAGCAGCGGAAACAGCGAAAATGAAAAACTGTTTTTT. The gene calls are TRBV5-1 and TRBJ1-4; D remains unclear. Germline CDR1 SGHRS, CDR2 YFSETQ. V lost 4 bases and J lost 5, with 12 bases in between. The CDR3 length is 14 residues.